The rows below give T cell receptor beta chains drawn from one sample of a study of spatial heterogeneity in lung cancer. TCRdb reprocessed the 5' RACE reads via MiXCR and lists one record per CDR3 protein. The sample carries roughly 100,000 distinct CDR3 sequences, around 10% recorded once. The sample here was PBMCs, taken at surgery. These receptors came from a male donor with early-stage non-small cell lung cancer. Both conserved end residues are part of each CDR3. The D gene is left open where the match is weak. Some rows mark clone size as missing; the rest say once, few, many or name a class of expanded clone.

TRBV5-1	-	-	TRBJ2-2	CAGSAGTDLGTGELFF	TGCGCCGGCAGCGCTGGGACTGACCTCGGCACCGGGGAGCTGTTTTTT
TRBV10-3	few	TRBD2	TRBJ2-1	CAISEVAGVNEQFF	TGTGCCATCAGTGAAGTAGCGGGAGTAAATGAGCAGTTCTTC
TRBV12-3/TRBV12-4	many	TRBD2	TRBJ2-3	CASSLAGNTDTQYF	TGTGCCAGCAGTCTAGCGGGAAACACAGATACGCAGTATTTT
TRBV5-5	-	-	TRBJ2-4	CASSLFQVAKNIQYF	TGTGCCAGCAGCTTGTTCCAAGTAGCCAAAAACATTCAGTACTTC
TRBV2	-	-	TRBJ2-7	CASSAGTGSYEQYF	TGTGCCAGCAGCGCCGGGACCGGGTCCTACGAGCAGTACTTC
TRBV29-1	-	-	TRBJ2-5	CSVVRVRQETQYF	TGCAGCGTTGTCAGGGTGCGCCAAGAGACCCAGTACTTC
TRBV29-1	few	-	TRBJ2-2	CSVGGFGGPGGELFF	TGCAGCGTTGGAGGGTTTGGGGGTCCCGGCGGGGAGCTGTTTTTT
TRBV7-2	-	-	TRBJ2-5	CASSLAGFRETQYF	TGTGCCAGCAGCTTAGCAGGGTTTAGAGAGACCCAGTACTTC
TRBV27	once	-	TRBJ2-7	CASSSTGPYEQYF	TGTGCCAGCAGTTCCACAGGGCCGTACGAGCAGTACTTC
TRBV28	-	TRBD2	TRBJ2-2	CASRPTSANTGELFF	TGTGCCAGCCGCCCAACTAGCGCGAACACCGGGGAGCTGTTTTTT
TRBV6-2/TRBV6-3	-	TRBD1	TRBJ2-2	CASSPWTGYTGELFF	TGTGCCAGCAGCCCCTGGACAGGGTACACCGGGGAGCTGTTTTTT
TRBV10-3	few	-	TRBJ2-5	CAISESGQVETQYF	TGTGCCATCAGTGAGTCGGGCCAGGTAGAGACCCAGTACTTC
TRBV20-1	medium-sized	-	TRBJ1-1	CSARVMIGGTEAFF	TGCAGTGCTAGAGTTATGATCGGGGGGACTGAAGCTTTCTTT
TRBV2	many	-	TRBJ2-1	CASSEGYNEQFF	TGTGCCAGCAGTGAAGGGTACAATGAGCAGTTCTTC
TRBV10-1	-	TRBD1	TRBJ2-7	CASSAPGGLEQYF	TGCGCCAGCAGTGCTCCAGGGGGCCTCGAGCAGTACTTC
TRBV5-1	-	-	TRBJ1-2	CASSPGPGNYGYTF	TGCGCCAGCAGCCCCGGCCCGGGAAACTATGGCTACACCTTC
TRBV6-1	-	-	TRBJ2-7	CASNSGGMPNEQYF	TGTGCCAGCAATTCTGGGGGTATGCCTAACGAGCAGTACTTC
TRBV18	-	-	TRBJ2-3	CASSPRTGGPDTQYF	TGTGCCAGCTCACCACGAACGGGGGGCCCAGATACGCAGTATTTT
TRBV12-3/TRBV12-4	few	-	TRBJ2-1	CASSRLPGGFSSYNEQFF	TGTGCCAGCAGTCGTCTACCAGGAGGCTTTAGCTCCTACAATGAGCAGTTCTTC
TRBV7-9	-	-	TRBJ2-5	CASSPRTDEETQYF	TGTGCCAGCAGCCCCCGGACAGACGAAGAGACCCAGTACTTC
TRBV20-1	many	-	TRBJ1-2	CSALDTLDNYGYTF	TGCAGTGCACTTGACACACTCGATAACTATGGCTACACCTTC
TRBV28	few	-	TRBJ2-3	CASSPPRTTQYF	TGTGCCAGCAGTCCCCCAAGGACTACGCAGTATTTT
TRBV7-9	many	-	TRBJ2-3	CASSLDGIKADTQYF	TGTGCCAGCAGCTTAGACGGGATCAAGGCAGATACGCAGTATTTT
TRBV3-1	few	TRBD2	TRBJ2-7	CASSLLAGNWYEQYF	TGTGCCAGCAGCCTACTAGCGGGGAACTGGTACGAGCAGTACTTC
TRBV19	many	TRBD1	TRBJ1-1	CASTQTGRNTEAFF	TGTGCCAGTACCCAGACAGGGAGAAACACTGAAGCTTTCTTT
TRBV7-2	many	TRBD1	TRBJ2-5	CASSWGDRAQETQYF	TGTGCCAGCAGCTGGGGGGACAGGGCCCAAGAGACCCAGTACTTC
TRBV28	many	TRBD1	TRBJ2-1	CASSFLTGVPYNEQFF	TGTGCCAGCTCCTTTCTGACAGGGGTGCCCTACAATGAGCAGTTCTTC
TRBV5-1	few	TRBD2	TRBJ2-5	CASSRPTSDPQETQYF	TGCGCCAGCAGCCGACCAACTAGCGACCCTCAAGAGACCCAGTACTTC
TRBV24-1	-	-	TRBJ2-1	CATITPQLSYNEQFF	TGTGCCACCATCACCCCACAGCTCTCCTACAATGAGCAGTTCTTC
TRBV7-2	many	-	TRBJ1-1	CASSLTFADTEAFF	TGTGCCAGCAGCTTAACCTTTGCGGACACTGAAGCTTTCTTT
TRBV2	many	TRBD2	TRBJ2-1	CAGVERGSYNEQFF	TGTGCCGGGGTGGAGCGGGGGTCCTACAATGAGCAGTTCTTC
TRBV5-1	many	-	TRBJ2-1	CASSLGTLSYNEQFF	TGCGCCAGCAGCTTGGGGACACTCTCCTACAATGAGCAGTTCTTC
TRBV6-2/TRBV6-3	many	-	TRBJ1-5	CASSPRGGGSNQPQHF	TGTGCCAGCAGCCCCAGGGGCGGTGGGAGCAATCAGCCCCAGCATTTT
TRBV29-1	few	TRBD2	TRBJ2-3	CSVGGLAGDGGTDTQYF	TGCAGCGTTGGAGGACTAGCGGGAGATGGGGGCACAGATACGCAGTATTTT
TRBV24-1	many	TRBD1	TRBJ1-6	CASNRGRSGTPLHF	TGTGCCAGTAACAGGGGGCGCAGTGGGACACCCCTCCACTTT
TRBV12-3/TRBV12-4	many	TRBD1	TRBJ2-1	CASRTRDRGSYNEQFF	TGTGCCAGCAGGACCCGGGACAGAGGCTCCTACAATGAGCAGTTCTTC
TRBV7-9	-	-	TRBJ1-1	CASSLSGSEAFF	TGTGCCAGCAGCTTAAGTGGATCTGAAGCTTTCTTT
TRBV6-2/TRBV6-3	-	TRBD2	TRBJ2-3	CASSYPLAGGPPGDTQYF	TGTGCCAGCAGTTACCCTCTAGCGGGGGGCCCTCCCGGAGATACGCAGTATTTT
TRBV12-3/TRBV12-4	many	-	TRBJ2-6	CASSFSGSGANVLTF	TGTGCCAGCAGTTTTTCCGGGTCTGGGGCCAACGTCCTGACTTTC
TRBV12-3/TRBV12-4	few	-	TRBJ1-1	CASTYRTGTTEAFF	TGTGCCAGCACCTACCGAACGGGCACCACTGAAGCTTTCTTT
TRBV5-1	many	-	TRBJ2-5	CASSLRQGQETQYF	TGCGCCAGCAGCTTGCGGCAGGGGCAAGAGACCCAGTACTTC
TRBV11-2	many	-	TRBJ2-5	CASSLKETQYF	TGTGCCAGCAGCTTAAAGGAGACCCAGTACTTC
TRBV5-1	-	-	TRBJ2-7	CASSLAGQTYEQYF	TGCGCCAGCAGCTTGGCAGGCCAGACCTACGAGCAGTACTTC
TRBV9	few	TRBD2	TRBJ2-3	CASSPWTSGGLDTQYF	TGTGCCAGCAGCCCCTGGACTAGCGGGGGGTTAGATACGCAGTATTTT
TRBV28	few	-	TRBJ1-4	CASKGRSNEKLFF	TGTGCCAGTAAGGGGCGGTCTAATGAAAAACTGTTTTTT
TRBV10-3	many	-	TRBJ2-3	CAISVLGQGSDTQYF	TGTGCCATCAGTGTACTCGGCCAGGGGTCGGATACGCAGTATTTT
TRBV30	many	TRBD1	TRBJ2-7	CAWSPATGGEQYF	TGTGCCTGGAGTCCCGCTACAGGGGGCGAGCAGTACTTC
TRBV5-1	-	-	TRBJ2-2	CASSPLQSHNAGELFF	TGCGCCAGCAGCCCGTTACAGTCCCATAACGCCGGGGAGCTGTTTTTT
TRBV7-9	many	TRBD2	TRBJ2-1	CASSSLAGGEQFF	TGTGCCAGCAGCTCCTTAGCGGGAGGTGAGCAGTTCTTC
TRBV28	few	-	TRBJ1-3	CASRPREGGNTIYF	TGTGCCAGCAGACCCAGGGAAGGGGGAAACACCATATATTTT
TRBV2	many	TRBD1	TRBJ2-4	CASSGTGVNIQYF	TGTGCCAGCAGTGGGACAGGGGTAAACATTCAGTACTTC
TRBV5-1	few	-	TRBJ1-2	CASSLVGGPGNYGYTF	TGCGCCAGCAGCTTGGTAGGGGGACCCGGCAACTATGGCTACACCTTC
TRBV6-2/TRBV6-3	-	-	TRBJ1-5	CASSYSSMTDQPQHF	TGTGCCAGCAGTTACTCGAGTATGACCGACCAGCCCCAGCATTTT
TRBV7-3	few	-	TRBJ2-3	CASSPSRGKDTQYF	TGTGCCAGCAGCCCGAGTAGGGGAAAAGATACGCAGTATTTT
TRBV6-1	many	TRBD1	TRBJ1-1	CASSESWDRGRVNTEAFF	TGTGCCAGCAGTGAATCCTGGGACAGGGGCCGTGTGAACACTGAAGCTTTCTTT
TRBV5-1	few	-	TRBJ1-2	CASSWADERGYTF	TGCGCCAGCAGCTGGGCAGACGAACGTGGCTACACCTTC
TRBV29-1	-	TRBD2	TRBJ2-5	CSVSTSAGQETQHF	TGCAGCGTTTCGACTAGCGCGGGACAAGAGACCCAGCACTTC
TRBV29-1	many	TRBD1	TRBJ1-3	CSVMPQGSGNTIYF	TGCAGCGTAATGCCACAGGGGTCTGGAAACACCATATATTTT
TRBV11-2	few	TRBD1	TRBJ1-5	CASSTDRLNQPQHF	TGTGCCAGCAGCACGGACAGGCTAAATCAGCCCCAGCATTTT